This T cell receptor beta chain was sequenced for a study of T cell responses to AZD1222 COVID-19 vaccine. Comments on this clone: The antigen is unknown.

The CDR3 loop spans 16 amino acids. V shed 3 bases, J shed 2 bases, and the junction held 8 bases outside the gene matches. Germline assignment: CDR1 MNHEY and CDR2 SVGEGT. Study results and limitations: At 160-218 and 743-854, vaccine-associated CD4 TCRs were dominant, and they spanned spike. Only 5 or 6 individuals given AZD1222 were seropositive at baseline. Sampling that yielded the repertoires occurred only after the peak T cell response.

Clones were read by immunoSEQ multiplex PCR, and TCRdb kept only the in-frame ones, dropping some. The data show 65,000 to 90,000 clones, about 86% seen once. The sequenced sample was peripheral blood, obtained on day 0 of AZD1222 vaccination. This sequence originates from an adult in good health. The V call is TRBV6-2 or TRBV6-3, the J call TRBJ2-7; 9 bases line up with TRBD1. DNA for the CDR3: TGTGCCAGCAGTTATGTTGGGACAGGGCGTCCCTACGAGCAGTACTTC. It translates to CASSYVGTGRPYEQYF.